This TCR beta chain was found in a study of T-cell reconstitution after alpha-beta-depleted transplantation in children. The library targeted TCRbeta and was prepared with unique molecular identifiers. TCRdb re-analysed the PCR reads in MiXCR, keeping a single row per CDR3 protein. Of about 92,000 distinct CDR3 sequences in the sample, 9% to 15% were seen once. This clonotype was observed many times. The clonotype originates from a human donor who donated a stem cell graft to a child with inherited bone marrow failure. The starting material was PBMCs from the stem cell graft donor, obtained from the stem cell graft.

Here the CDR3 reads CSAQPRTDTQYF. CDR3 DNA sequence: TGCAGTGCCCAGCCCCGCACAGATACGCAGTATTTT. The J gene is TRBJ2-3, the V gene TRBV20-1; no clear D gene. CDR1 and CDR2 from the germline V gene are DFQATT and SNEGSKA (reference sequence). The CDR3 has 12 amino acids. Trimming stripped 6 bases from V and 1 base from J, with 8 bases between.